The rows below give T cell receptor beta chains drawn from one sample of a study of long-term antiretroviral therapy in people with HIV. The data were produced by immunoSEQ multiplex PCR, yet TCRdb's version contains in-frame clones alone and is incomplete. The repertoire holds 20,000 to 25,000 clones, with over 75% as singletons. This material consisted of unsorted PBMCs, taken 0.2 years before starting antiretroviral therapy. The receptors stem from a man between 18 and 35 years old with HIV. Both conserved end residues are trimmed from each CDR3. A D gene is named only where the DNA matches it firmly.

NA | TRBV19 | ASNPQAAILYGYT
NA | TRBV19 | ASSRTDQETQY
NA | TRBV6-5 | ASSPGETQY
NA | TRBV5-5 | ASSLWGPTDTQY
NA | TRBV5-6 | ASSLGNIQY
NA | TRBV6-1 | ASSVTINEQF
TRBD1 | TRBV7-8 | ASSLVRGPSNEQF
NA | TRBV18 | ASSPYAQDTQY
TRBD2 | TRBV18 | ASSPQRDYGSGELF
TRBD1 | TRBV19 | ASSMRTGYEQY
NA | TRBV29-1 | SVEGSHLGNYGYT
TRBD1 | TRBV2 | ASSLDRGNQPQH
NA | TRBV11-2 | ASSPRPGRELF
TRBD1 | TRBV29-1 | SVYTGVGNEQF
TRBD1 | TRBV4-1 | ASSQDDGTGGNEQF
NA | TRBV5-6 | ASSLTARVDGYT
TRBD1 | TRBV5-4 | ASSLGTGGIGNTIY
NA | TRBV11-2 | ASSLVSPGYEQY
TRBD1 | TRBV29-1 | SIFPQGDGYT
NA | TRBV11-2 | ASSLDSGLTPHRF
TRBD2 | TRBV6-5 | ASSYLSGASTDTQY
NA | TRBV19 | AQKGQGGTDTQY
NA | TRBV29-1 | SGGAVTEAF
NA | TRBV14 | ASSHTGPATEAF
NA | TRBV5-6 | ASSLVAGADGQF
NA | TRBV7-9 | ASSLVSPFETQY
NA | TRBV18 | ASSPLGGPGAF
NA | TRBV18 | ASSPFPPGRGDQPQH
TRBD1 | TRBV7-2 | ASREQGITTGELF
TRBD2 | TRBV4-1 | ASSQDLFGGAGDTQY
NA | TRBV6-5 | AVRVAASGEQY
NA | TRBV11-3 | ASSLDPSNEQF
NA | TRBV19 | ASSIISSYNEQF
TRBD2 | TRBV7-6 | ASSVVASGAGELF
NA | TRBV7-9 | ASSLEGEGTEAF
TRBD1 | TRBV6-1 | ASSEPTGARNSPLH
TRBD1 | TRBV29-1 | SVDIPGQRRLWDTEAF
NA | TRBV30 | AGTTGEAGEAF
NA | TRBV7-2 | ASSFSPDTQY
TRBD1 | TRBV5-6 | ASTRVRDSRKTQY
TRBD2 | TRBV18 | ASSPWTSGGPDTQY
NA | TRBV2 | ASGEVRYEQY
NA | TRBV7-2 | ASSAYYEQY
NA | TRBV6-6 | ASRQNQPQH
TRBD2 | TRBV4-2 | ASSLRRGDSYEQY
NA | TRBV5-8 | ASSLSGRLATGELF
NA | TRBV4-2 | ASSQTEGTDTQY
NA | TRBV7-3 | ASSLRANTEAF
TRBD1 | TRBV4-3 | ASSRLTGASSYEQY
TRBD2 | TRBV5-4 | ASSAPGGEEQY